This T cell receptor beta chain was sequenced for a study of T-cell reconstitution after alpha-beta-depleted transplantation in children. Broader study findings: There were reportedly several hundred expanded graft clones from which alpha-beta T cells came about two months after transplant. Diversity of TCRbeta at day 60 was high in some patients, arising from surviving recipient T cells and thymic progenitors. After one year, T-cell counts and TCRbeta diversity mostly came from new T cells.

The CDR3 has 15 amino acids. V was clipped by 3 bases and J by 5 bases, with 16 bases between them. Germline-derived CDR1 and CDR2 are SGHAT and FQNNGV. This clonotype was detected ten times or more. What it recognizes is unknown. Using unique molecular identifiers, the investigators prepared the TCRbeta library. Via MiXCR, TCRdb re-called the PCR reads, giving one row per CDR3 protein. The data contain 250,000 to 300,000 distinct CDR3 sequences, about a tenth of them singletons. The specimen comprised PBMCs, sampled before TCRalphabeta/CD19-depleted stem cell transplant. The clonotype comes from a boy in the first two years of life with acute myeloid leukemia, due to receive a stem cell transplant. The chain employs TRBV11-2 and TRBJ2-5, with D possibly matching TRBD2 (5 bases). CDR3 DNA sequence: TGTGCCAGCAGCTTTGCAGCGGTAGGCACGGAGACCCAGTACTTC. This sequence encodes CASSFAAVGTETQYF.